This entry is about one TCR beta chain. No antigen is known for it. The PCR employed 60 Vbeta primers together with 13 Jbeta primers. The method was immunoSEQ multiplex PCR; TCRdb's version includes in-frame clones alone and lacks a portion of them. The sample contains 200,000 or so clones, roughly 84% of which appear only once. The CDR3 has 15 amino acids. The germline gives CDR1 LGHNA, CDR2 YSLEER. The data belong to a study of cytomegalovirus exposure and HLA in healthy donors. Study summary: Earlier findings included some 120 million unique TCR beta sequences obtained from 150 million to 200 million T cells.

The study's findings and limits: Later findings reportedly placed an Asian-associated ancestry cluster below the roughly 690-donor mean for N-insertions.

V gene TRBV4-3 combines with J gene TRBJ2-5, with no clear D. The J call is in doubt because the DNA end fits TRBJ2-7 better. The sequenced sample consisted of PBMCs. The sequence was collected from a boy between 10 and 17 years old in good health and CMV-seronegative. CDR3 bases: TGCGCCAGCAGCCTTCTTCACTCTCTATCCTACGAGCAGTACTTC. The encoded protein is CASSLLHSLSYEQYF.